This paragraph reports one T cell receptor (beta chain). Its antigen is currently not known. No per-base quality is available; no much larger clone lies one base away. CDR1 and CDR2 were assigned from the germline V gene as LGHNA and YSLEER. V is trimmed back by 1 base and J by 5 bases, and the junction contains 4 bases that no gene match accounts for. Inclusive of the bounding cysteine and phenylalanine, the CDR3 is 15 residues long. Just CDR3 DNA is preserved here, 45 bases in frame from base 1. This sample is part of a study of blood T cell repertoires in COVID-19 (dated by TCRdb to 2018 to 2021). As for the study more broadly: Collaborator samples came from the United States, Italy and Spain and covered acute and convalescent phases of COVID-19. The prospective study material was composed of cDNA or gDNA derived from T cells, B-cell-depleted T cells, or PBMCs. Deeply sampled blood TCRbeta repertoires from subjects exposed to, actively infected with, or recovered from COVID-19 were included in the dataset. The repertoires were made available in a free public database intended to serve as a resource for research on the immune response to SARS-CoV-2. The samples were drawn from two sources: the first 160 participants of the ongoing ImmuneRACE study, and approximately 1,300 subjects contributed by 6 global collaborators. Sample metadata almost always included a de-identified subject ID, COVID-19 status, age in years and sex. HLA class I and class II types, where available, came from metadata supplied by the sample provider rather than from assay-based typing.

The collaborating institutions used their own protocols to collect whole blood in K2EDTA tubes. Collaborator samples were shipped for TCRbeta analysis as frozen whole blood, isolated PBMCs, or DNA extracted from either sample type. The investigation overall reported the following: The quantity of clinical and demographic metadata differed by source and by participant and was supplied without curation.

TCRbeta CDR3 regions were amplified from genomic DNA by means of the immunoSEQ Assay, a bias-controlled multiplex PCR. The authors processed their data as follows. The number of nucleated cells in each sample was estimated by amplification of reference gene primers within the assay. To quantify the absolute abundance of each unique TCRbeta CDR3 rearrangement, sequence reads were collapsed and filtered. Productive Simpson clonality was computed per sample as the square root of Simpson's diversity index over productive rearrangements. TCRdb re-hosts the immuneACCESS table, in-frame sequences only. Its copies lack some clones; in the studies checked, an unresolved V gene accounts for under half of them, and the cause for the rest is not known. V, J and clone size were drawn from that table, and D and trimming were deduced from the DNA. The sample profile shows 100,000 to 150,000 clones; around 86% of them were found once. The top ten hold about 4.7% of the sample.

This receptor was identified in a man between 35 and 55 years old with acute or convalescent COVID-19. The rearranged chain carries TRBV4-3 and TRBJ2-7; 11 central bases correspond to TRBD1. Sequenced input: peripheral blood. The CDR3 reads as follows: CASSQGTGGMDEQYF. The DNA reads as follows: TGCGCCAGCAGCCAAGGGACAGGGGGCATGGACGAGCAGTACTTC.